Listed below are T cell receptor beta chains from one sample, sequenced in a study of blood T cell repertoires in COVID-19. TCRdb's table, derived via immunoSEQ multiplex PCR, lists solely in-frame clones and lacks some. The repertoire holds about 270,000 clones, with over 75% as singletons. The sample was PBMCs or T cells enriched from blood (not recorded which). These TCRs come from a woman between 18 and 29 years old who had recovered from COVID-19. Each CDR3 is given with its conserved first and last residue. The D gene is left open where the match is weak. Only part of the rows carry a size: once, few, many, or a class if the clone is expanded.

>TRBD1|NA|TRBV3-1/TRBV3-2|TRBJ2-7
TGTGCCAGCAGCCGAGGGACAGGAGGGTCCTACGAGCAGTACTTC
CASSRGTGGSYEQYF
>TRBD1|NA|TRBV28|TRBJ1-1
TGTGCCAGCAACCGACAGGGATTCAGGACTGAAGCTTTCTTT
CASNRQGFRTEAFF
>TRBD1|once|TRBV19|TRBJ1-2
TGTGCCACAGCCGGGACAGAGTATGGCTACACCTTC
CATAGTEYGYTF
>NA|NA|TRBV5-1|TRBJ2-7
TGCGCCAGCAGCTTGGGAACAGCGGTCTACGAGCAGTACTTC
CASSLGTAVYEQYF
>TRBD1|NA|TRBV3-1/TRBV3-2|TRBJ2-7
TGTGCCAGCAGCCATTTGCCGGGACAGGGGAGCCACGAGCAGTACTTC
CASSHLPGQGSHEQYF
>NA|NA|TRBV6-5|TRBJ2-6
TGTGCCAGCAGCTCCCGCAGCTCTGGGGCCAACGTCCTGACTTTC
CASSSRSSGANVLTF
>NA|NA|TRBV18|TRBJ1-4
TGTGCCAGCTCACCGAGACAGCTAGAGGAAAAACTGTTTTTT
CASSPRQLEEKLFF
>NA|NA|TRBV5-6|TRBJ1-4
TGTGCCAGCAGCCTCCGGCAGGGCGGTGAAAAACTGTTTTTT
CASSLRQGGEKLFF
>NA|NA|TRBV28|TRBJ1-2
TGTGCCAGCAGTCCCTTCAATCTATATGGCTACACCTTC
CASSPFNLYGYTF
>NA|NA|TRBV19|TRBJ2-1
TGTGCCAGTAGCACGACGGGAAATGAGCAGTTCTTC
CASSTTGNEQFF
>TRBD2|NA|TRBV6-5|TRBJ2-3
TGTGCCGGAGGCCAGCGGGGGGGCCCAGATACGCAGTATTTT
CAGGQRGGPDTQYF